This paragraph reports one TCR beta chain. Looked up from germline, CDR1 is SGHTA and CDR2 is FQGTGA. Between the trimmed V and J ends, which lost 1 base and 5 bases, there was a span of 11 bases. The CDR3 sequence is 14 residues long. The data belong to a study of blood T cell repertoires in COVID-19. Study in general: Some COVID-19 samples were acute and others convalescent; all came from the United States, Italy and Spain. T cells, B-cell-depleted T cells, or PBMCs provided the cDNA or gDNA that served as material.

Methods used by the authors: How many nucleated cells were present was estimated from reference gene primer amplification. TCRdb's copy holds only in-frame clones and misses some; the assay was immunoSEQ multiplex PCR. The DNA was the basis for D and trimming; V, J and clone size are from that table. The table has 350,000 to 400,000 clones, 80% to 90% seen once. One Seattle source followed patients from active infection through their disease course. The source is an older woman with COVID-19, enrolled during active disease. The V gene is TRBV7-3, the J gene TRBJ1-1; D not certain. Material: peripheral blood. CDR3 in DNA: TGTGCCAGCAGCTTAAGGGGAACGGGAACTGAAGCTTTCTTT. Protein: CASSLRGTGTEAFF.